A selection of T cell receptor beta chains follows, all from one sample in a study of T cell responses to AZD1222 COVID-19 vaccine. Sequenced by immunoSEQ multiplex PCR; TCRdb stores in-frame clones only, minus some. The data show about 110,000 clones, about nine tenths seen once. The sequencing here drew on peripheral blood, taken on day 0 of AZD1222 vaccination. The receptors stem from an adult in good health. The CDR3 runs from the conserved cysteine through the conserved F or W. A D gene is named only where the DNA matches it firmly. Some rows have no size entry. The others give once, few or many, or a class for an expanded clone.

>TRBJ2-7|TRBD2|NA|17|TRBV15
TGTGCCACCAGCAGAGATCGGGTGGCTAGCGGGCCGTACGAGCAGTACTTC
CATSRDRVASGPYEQYF
>TRBJ1-1|NA|NA|12|TRBV6-5
TGTGCCAGCAGCCTCGACAGACTTGAAGCTTTCTTT
CASSLDRLEAFF
>TRBJ1-1|NA|NA|15|TRBV2
TGTGCCAGCAGTGAAGGTCCCGGGAGGAACACTGAAGCTTTCTTT
CASSEGPGRNTEAFF
>TRBJ2-7|NA|NA|15|TRBV6-5
TGTGCCAGCACCCCTCAGGGCTGGGAATGGGGGGAGCAGTACTTC
CASTPQGWEWGEQYF
>TRBJ1-3|TRBD1|once|19|TRBV5-1
TGCGCCAGCAGCTCAACCCCGCACCGGGACAGGCCCACTGGAAACACCATATATTTT
CASSSTPHRDRPTGNTIYF
>TRBJ2-6|TRBD2|NA|17|TRBV5-4
TGTGCCAGCAGCTTTGAGCGGGGGCTTCCCGGGGCCAACGTCCTGACTTTC
CASSFERGLPGANVLTF
>TRBJ2-2|TRBD1|NA|14|TRBV5-1
TGCGCCAGCGAGACAGGGTTGAACACCGGGGAGCTGTTTTTT
CASETGLNTGELFF
>TRBJ1-2|NA|NA|12|TRBV5-1
TGCGCCAGCAGCTTGGGGGGGCATGGCTACACCTTC
CASSLGGHGYTF
>TRBJ2-7|TRBD2|once|14|TRBV7-2
TGTGCCAGCAGCTCAGCGGGAGGGCCGCACGAGCAGTACTTC
CASSSAGGPHEQYF
>TRBJ2-3|NA|NA|17|TRBV7-3
TGTGCCAGCAGCCCAGAAGGGGGGTGGCGTAGCACAGATACGCAGTATTTT
CASSPEGGWRSTDTQYF
>TRBJ1-2|NA|NA|15|TRBV7-8
TGTGCCAGCAGCTTTACTGGGAGGTCGGGCTATGGCTACACCTTC
CASSFTGRSGYGYTF
>TRBJ1-6|NA|NA|13|TRBV5-6
TGTGCCAGCAGCTTGGATGCGGATTCACCCCTCCACTTT
CASSLDADSPLHF
>TRBJ2-1|NA|NA|14|TRBV24-1
TGTGCCACCAGTACTAGCATGTTGTCTAATGAGCAGTTCTTC
CATSTSMLSNEQFF
>TRBJ1-1|NA|NA|14|TRBV6-5
TGTGCCAGCACTCCTCGAAGGAGGGCAACTGAAGCTTTCTTT
CASTPRRRATEAFF
>TRBJ1-2|NA|NA|15|TRBV9
TGTGCCAGCAGCCCAGTGGTTGTGACTAACTATGGCTACACCTTC
CASSPVVVTNYGYTF
>TRBJ1-1|NA|NA|15|TRBV6-5
TGTGCCAGCAGTTACCCTCGAGGAGGGAACACTGAAGCTTTCTTT
CASSYPRGGNTEAFF